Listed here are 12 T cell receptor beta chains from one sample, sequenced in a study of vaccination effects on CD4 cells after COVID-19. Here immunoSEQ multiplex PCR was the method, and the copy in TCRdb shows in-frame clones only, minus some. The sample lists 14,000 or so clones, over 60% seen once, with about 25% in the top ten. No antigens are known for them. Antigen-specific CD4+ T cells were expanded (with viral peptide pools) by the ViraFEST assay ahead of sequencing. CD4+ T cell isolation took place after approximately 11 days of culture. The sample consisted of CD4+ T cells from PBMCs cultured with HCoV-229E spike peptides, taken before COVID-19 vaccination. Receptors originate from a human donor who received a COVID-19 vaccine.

As DNA, the CDR3 is TGTGCTAGTGGTTTGGAATCGGGAGGGTGGGATACGCAGTATTTT. This gives the protein CASGLESGGWDTQYF. This chain joins TRBV12-5 and TRBJ2-3; 8 nucleotides line up with TRBD2. The CDR3 runs to 15 residues. Germline CDR1 LGHNT, CDR2 FRNRAP. Trimming at V came to 1 base and at J to 6 bases, leaving 6 bases not matched to a gene.

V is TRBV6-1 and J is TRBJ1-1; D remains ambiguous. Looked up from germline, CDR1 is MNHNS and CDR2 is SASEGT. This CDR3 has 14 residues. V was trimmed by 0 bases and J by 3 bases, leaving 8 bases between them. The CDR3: CASSEAAGYTEAFF. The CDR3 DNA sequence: TGTGCCAGCAGTGAAGCAGCGGGGTACACTGAAGCTTTCTTT.

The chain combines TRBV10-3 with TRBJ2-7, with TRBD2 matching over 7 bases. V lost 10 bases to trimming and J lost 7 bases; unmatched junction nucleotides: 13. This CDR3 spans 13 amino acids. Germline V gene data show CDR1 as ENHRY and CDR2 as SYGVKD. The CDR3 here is CATRTSAEGEQYF. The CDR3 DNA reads TGTGCCACCAGAACTAGCGCCGAAGGGGAGCAGTACTTC.

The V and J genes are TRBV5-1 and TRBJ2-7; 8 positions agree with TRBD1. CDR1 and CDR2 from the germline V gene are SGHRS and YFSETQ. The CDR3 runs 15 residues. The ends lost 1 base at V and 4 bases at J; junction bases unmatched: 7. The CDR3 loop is CASSLSAGGRYEQYF. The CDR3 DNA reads TGCGCCAGCAGCTTGTCGGCAGGGGGCAGATACGAGCAGTACTTC.

The CDR3 coding sequence is TGTGCCAGCAGCTTAGTTCCGGGTGAGCAGTACTTC. Encoded protein: CASSLVPGEQYF. The V and J genes are TRBV11-3 and TRBJ2-7, with D unresolved. CDR3 length: 12 residues. Germline assignment: CDR1 SGHNT and CDR2 YENEEA. Trimming shortened V by 1 base and J by 7 bases, and 8 bases separated the two germline ends.

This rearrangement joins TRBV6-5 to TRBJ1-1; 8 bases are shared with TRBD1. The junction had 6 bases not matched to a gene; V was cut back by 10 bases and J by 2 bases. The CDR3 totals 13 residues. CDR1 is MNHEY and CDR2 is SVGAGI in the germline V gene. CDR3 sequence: CATGDRSNTEAFF. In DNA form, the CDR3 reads TGTGCCACGGGGGACAGGTCCAACACTGAAGCTTTCTTT.

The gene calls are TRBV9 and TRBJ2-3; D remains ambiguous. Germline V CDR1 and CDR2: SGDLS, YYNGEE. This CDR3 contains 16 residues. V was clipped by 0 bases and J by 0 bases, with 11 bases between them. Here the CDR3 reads CASSVGEVTSTDTQYF. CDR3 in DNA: TGTGCCAGCAGCGTAGGGGAAGTTACTAGCACAGATACGCAGTATTTT.

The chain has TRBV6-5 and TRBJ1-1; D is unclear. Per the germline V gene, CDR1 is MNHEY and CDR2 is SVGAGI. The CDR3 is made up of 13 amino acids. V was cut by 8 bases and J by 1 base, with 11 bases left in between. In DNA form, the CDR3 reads TGTGCCAGCGAGGAGACCGCGAACACTGAAGCTTTCTTT. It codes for CASEETANTEAFF.

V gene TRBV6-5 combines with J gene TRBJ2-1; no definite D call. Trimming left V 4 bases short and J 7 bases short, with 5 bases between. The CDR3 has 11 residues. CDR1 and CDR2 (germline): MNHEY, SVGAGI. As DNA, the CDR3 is TGTGCCAGCAGTTGGCTGAATGAGCAGTTCTTC. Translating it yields CASSWLNEQFF.

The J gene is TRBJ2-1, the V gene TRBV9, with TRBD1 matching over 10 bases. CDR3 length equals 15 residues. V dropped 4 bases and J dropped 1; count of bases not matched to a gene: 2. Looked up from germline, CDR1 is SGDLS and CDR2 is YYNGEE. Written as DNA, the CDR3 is TGTGCCAGCAGCCCGGACAGGGGGTCCTACAATGAGCAGTTCTTC. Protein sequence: CASSPDRGSYNEQFF.

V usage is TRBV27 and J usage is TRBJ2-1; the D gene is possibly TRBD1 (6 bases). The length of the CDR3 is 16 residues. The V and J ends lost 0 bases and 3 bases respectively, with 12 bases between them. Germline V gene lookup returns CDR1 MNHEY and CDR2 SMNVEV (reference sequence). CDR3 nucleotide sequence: TGTGCCAGCAGTTTATCGAGTCCAGGGGTCTACAATGAGCAGTTCTTC. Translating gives CASSLSSPGVYNEQFF.

CDR3 sequence reads: CASSLEGRKNTEAFF. CDR3 nucleotides: TGTGCCAGCAGCTTGGAGGGTCGGAAGAACACTGAAGCTTTCTTT. The chain is built from TRBV5-6 and TRBJ1-1, with no clear D. The CDR3 has 15 residues. CDR1 is SGHDT, CDR2 YYEEEE, per germline. V lost 0 bases and J lost 1, with 10 bases in between.